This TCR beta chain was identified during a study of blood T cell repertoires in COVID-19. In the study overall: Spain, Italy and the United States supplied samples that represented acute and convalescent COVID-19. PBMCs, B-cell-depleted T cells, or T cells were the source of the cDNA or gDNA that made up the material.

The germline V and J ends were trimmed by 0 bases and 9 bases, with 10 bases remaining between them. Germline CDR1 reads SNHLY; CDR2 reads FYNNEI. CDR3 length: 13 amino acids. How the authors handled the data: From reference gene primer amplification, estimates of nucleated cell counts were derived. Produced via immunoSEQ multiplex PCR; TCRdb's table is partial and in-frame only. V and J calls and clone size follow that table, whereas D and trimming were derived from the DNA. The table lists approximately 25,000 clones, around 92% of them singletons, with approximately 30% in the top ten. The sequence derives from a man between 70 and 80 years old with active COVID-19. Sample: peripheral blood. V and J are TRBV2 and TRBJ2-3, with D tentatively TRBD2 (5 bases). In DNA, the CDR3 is TGTGCCAGCAGTGAAGCGCTGGCTAGCACGCAGTATTTT. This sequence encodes CASSEALASTQYF.